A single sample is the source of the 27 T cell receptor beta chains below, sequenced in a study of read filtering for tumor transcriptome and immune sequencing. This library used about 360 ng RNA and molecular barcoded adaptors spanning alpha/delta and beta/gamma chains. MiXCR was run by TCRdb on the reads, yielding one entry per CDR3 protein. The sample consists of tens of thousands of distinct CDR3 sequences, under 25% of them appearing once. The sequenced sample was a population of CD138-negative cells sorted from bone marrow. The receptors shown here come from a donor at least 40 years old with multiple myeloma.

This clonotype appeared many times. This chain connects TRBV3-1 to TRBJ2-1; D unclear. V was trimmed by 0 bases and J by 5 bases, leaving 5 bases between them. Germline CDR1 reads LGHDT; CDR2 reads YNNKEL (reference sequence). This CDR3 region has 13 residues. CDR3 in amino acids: CASSQDPHNEQFF. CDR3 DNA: TGTGCCAGCAGCCAAGATCCCCACAATGAGCAGTTCTTC.

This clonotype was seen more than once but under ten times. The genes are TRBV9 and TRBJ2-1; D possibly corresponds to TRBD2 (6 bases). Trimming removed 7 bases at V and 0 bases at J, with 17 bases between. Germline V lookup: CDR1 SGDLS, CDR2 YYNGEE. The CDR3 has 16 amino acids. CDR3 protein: CASAPAGDSSYNEQFF. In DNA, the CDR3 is TGTGCCAGCGCCCCAGCGGGTGATAGCTCCTACAATGAGCAGTTCTTC.

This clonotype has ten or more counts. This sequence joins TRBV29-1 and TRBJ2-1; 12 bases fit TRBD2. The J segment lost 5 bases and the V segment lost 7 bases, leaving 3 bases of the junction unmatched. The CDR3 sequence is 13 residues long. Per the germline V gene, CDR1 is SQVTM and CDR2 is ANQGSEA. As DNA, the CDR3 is TGCAGCGCCAGACTAGCGGGGGACAATGAGCAGTTCTTC. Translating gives CSARLAGDNEQFF.

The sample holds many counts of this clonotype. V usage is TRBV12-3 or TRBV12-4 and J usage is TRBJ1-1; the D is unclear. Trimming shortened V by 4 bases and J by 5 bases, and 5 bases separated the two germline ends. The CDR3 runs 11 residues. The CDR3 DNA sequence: TGTGCCAGCAGTTGGTTGACTGAAGCTTTCTTT. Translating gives CASSWLTEAFF.

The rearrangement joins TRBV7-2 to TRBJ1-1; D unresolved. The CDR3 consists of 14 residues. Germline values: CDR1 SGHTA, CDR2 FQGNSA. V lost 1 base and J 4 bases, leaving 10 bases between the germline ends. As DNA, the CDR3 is TGTGCCAGCAGCTTAGTGTCGACGGGCACTGAAGCTTTCTTT. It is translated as CASSLVSTGTEAFF.

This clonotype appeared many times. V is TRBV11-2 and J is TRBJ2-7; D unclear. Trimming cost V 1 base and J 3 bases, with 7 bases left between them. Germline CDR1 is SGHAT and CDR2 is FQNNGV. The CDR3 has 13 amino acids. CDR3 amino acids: CASSLGIDYEQYF. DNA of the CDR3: TGTGCCAGCAGCTTAGGTATAGACTACGAGCAGTACTTC.

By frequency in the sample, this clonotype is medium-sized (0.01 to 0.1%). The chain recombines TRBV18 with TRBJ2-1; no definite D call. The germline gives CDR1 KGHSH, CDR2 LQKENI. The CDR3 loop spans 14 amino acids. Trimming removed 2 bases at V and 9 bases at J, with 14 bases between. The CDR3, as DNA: TGTGCCAGCTCACCAGGGTATCAGCAGATTGAGCAGTTCTTC. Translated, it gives CASSPGYQQIEQFF.

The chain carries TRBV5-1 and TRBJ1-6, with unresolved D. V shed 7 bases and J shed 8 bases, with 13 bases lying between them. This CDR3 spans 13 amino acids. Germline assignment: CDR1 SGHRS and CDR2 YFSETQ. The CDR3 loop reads CASGGNGDSPLHF. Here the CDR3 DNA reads TGCGCCAGCGGCGGTAACGGGGATTCACCCCTCCACTTT.

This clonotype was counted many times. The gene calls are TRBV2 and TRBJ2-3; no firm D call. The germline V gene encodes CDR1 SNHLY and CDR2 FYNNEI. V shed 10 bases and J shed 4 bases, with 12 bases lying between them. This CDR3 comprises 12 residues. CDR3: CANSNPADTQYF. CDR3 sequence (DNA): TGTGCCAATTCAAACCCGGCAGATACGCAGTATTTT.

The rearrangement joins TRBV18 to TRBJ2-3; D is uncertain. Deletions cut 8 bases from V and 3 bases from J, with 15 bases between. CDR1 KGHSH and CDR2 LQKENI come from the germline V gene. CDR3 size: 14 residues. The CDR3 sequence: CASQNTPTTDTQYF. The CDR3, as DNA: TGTGCCAGCCAAAATACCCCCACGACAGATACGCAGTATTTT.

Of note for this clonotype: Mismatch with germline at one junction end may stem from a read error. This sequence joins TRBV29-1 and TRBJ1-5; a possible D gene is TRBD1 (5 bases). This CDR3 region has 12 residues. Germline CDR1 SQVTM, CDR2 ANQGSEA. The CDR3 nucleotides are TGCATCGTTGGTCAGGGTTATCAGCCCCAGCATTTT. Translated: CIVGQGYQPQHF.

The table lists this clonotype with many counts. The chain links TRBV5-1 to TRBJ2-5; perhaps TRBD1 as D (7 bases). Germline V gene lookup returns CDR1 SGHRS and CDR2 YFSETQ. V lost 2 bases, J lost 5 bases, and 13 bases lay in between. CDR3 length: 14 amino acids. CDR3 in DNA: TGCGCCAGCAGCTTCGGAGGGGGCGGCGAGACCCAGTACTTC. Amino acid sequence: CASSFGGGGETQYF.

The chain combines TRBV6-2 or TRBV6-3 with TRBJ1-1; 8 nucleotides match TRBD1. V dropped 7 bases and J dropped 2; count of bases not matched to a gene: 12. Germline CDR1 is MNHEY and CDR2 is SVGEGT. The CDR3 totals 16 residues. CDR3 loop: CASKSGGTGSNTEAFF. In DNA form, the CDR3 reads TGTGCCAGCAAATCCGGGGGGACAGGCTCTAACACTGAAGCTTTCTTT.

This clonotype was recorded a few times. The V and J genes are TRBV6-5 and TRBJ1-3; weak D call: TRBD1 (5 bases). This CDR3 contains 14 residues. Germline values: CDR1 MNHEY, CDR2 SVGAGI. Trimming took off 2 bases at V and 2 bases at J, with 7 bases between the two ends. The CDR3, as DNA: TGTGCCAGCAGTTACAGAGGGGCTGGAAACACCATATATTTT. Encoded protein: CASSYRGAGNTIYF.

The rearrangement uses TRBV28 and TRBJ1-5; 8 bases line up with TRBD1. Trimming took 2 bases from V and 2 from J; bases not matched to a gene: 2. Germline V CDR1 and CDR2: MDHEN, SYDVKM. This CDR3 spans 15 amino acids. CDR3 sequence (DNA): TGTGCCAGCAGTTTACAGGGGGCGGGCAATCAGCCCCAGCATTTT. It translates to CASSLQGAGNQPQHF.

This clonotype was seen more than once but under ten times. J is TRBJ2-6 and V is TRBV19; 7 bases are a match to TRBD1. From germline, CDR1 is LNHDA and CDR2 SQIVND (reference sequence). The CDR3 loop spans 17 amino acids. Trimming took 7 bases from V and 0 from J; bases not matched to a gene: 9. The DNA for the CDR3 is TGTGCCAGTAACCCGACAGGGAAACACTCTGGGGCCAACGTCCTGACTTTC. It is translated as CASNPTGKHSGANVLTF.

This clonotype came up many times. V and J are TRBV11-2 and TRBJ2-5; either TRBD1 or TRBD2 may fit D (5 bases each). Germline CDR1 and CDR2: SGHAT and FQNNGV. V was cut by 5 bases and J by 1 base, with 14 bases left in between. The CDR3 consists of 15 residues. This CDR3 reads CASSGGSWGQETQYF. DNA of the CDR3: TGTGCCAGCAGCGGGGGTTCCTGGGGCCAAGAGACCCAGTACTTC.

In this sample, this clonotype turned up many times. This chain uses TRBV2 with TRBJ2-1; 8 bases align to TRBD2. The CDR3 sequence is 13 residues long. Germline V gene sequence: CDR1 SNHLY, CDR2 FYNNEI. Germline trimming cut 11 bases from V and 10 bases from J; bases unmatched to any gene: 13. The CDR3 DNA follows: TGTGCCGGCGAACTAGCGGCACAATCGGAGCAGTTCTTC. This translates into CAGELAAQSEQFF.

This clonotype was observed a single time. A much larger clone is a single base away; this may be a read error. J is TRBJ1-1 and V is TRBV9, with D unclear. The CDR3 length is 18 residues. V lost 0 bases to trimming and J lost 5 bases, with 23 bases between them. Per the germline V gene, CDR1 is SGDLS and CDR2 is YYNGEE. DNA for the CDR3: TGTGCCAGCAGCGTAGCGGGGAGATCGAGACTACGGCGGACTGAAGCTTTCTTT. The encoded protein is CASSVAGRSRLRRTEAFF.

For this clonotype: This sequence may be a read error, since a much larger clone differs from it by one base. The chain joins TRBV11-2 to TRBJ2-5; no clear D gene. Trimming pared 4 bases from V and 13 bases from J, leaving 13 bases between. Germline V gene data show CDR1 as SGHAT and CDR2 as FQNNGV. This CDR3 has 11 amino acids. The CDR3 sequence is CASSSEKALYF. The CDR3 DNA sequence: TGTGCCAGCAGCTCAGAGAAGGCTCTGTACTTC.

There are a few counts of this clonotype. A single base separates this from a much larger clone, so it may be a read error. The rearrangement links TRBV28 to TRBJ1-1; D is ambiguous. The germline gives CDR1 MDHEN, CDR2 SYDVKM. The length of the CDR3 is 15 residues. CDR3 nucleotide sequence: TGTGCCAGCAGTTCTACGGGGATCCTTAGTACTGAAGCTCTCTTT. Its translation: CASSSTGILSTEALF.

The CDR3 nucleotides are TGTGCCAGCAGCCGCCTAGGGCAGGGGGTCCACGAGCAGTACTTC. Translating gives CASSRLGQGVHEQYF. The V call is TRBV3-1, the J call TRBJ2-7, with TRBD1 identical over 7 bases. Germline CDR1 LGHDT, CDR2 YNNKEL (reference sequence). V shed 4 bases, J shed 5 bases, and the junction held 11 bases outside the gene matches. There are 15 residues in the CDR3.

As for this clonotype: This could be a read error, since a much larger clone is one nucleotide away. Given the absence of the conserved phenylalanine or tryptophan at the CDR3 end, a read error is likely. CDR3 residues: CASSYGYGYTL. The CDR3 coding sequence is TGTGCCAGCAGTTACGGCTATGGCTACACCCTC. The chain carries TRBV6-5 and TRBJ1-2; D uncertain. The CDR3 is 11 amino acids. V lost 2 bases, J lost 4 bases, and 2 bases lay in between. CDR1 is MNHEY, CDR2 SVGAGI, per germline.

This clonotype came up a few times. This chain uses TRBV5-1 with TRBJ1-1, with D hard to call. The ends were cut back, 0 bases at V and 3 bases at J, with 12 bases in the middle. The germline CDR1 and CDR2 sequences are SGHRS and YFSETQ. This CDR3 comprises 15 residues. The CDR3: CASSLEGKTYTEAFF. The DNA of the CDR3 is TGCGCCAGCAGCTTGGAGGGAAAAACATACACTGAAGCTTTCTTT.

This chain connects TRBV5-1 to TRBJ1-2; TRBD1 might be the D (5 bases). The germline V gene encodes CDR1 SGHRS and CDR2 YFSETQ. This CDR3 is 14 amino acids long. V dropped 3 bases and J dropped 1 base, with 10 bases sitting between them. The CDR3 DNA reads TGCGCCAGCAGCTCCTTGGGGGATAACTATGGCTACACCTTC. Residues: CASSSLGDNYGYTF. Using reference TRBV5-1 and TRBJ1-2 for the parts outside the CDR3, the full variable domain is KAGVTQTPRYLIKTRGQQVTLSCSPISGHRSVSWYQQTPGQGLQFLFEYFSETQRNKGNFPGRFSGRQFSNSRSEMNVSTLELGDSALYLCASSSLGDNYGYTFGSGTRLTVV.

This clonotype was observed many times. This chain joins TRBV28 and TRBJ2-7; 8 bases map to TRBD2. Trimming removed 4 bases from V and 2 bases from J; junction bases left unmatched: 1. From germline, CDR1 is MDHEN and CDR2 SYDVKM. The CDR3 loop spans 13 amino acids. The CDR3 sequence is CASSSAGAYEQYF. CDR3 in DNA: TGTGCCAGCAGTTCAGCGGGGGCCTACGAGCAGTACTTC.

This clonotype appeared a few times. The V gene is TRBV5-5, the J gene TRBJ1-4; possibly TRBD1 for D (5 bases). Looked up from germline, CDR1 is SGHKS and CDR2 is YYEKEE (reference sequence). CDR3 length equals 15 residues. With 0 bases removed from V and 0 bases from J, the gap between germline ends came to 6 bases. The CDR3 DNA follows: TGTGCCAGCAGCTTGGTGACAGCAACTAATGAAAAACTGTTTTTT. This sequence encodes CASSLVTATNEKLFF.